The rows below give T cell receptor beta chains drawn from one sample of a study of blood T cell repertoires in COVID-19. The repertoire was sequenced with immunoSEQ multiplex PCR; TCRdb's copy has only in-frame clones and lacks some. The sample records 95,000 to 100,000 clones, about 84% being singletons. Sample: peripheral blood. The receptors were sampled from an elderly woman with acute or convalescent COVID-19. CDR3s leave out the opening cysteine and the closing phenylalanine or tryptophan.

CDR3 protein: ASSLAVSSYNEQF
V gene: TRBV5-1

CDR3 protein: ASSPNPGGTGAYGYT
V gene: TRBV5-1

CDR3 protein: AWSGPSGGSHRLIQY
V gene: TRBV30

CDR3 protein: ASRPYPGGQKDTQY
V gene: TRBV6-2/TRBV6-3

CDR3 protein: ASSRDRGKSYEQY
V gene: TRBV3-1/TRBV3-2

CDR3 protein: ASSSQGRELF
V gene: TRBV7-9

CDR3 protein: ASSQSGQINYGYT
V gene: TRBV18

CDR3 protein: AISDLMGGGPYEQY
V gene: TRBV10-3

CDR3 protein: ASSPLGSPGNTIY
V gene: TRBV5-5

CDR3 protein: ACSGQLTEAF
V gene: TRBV19

CDR3 protein: ASSAGQRIETQY
V gene: TRBV10-1

CDR3 protein: ASKTGGGETQY
V gene: TRBV2

CDR3 protein: ASTQSNQPQH
V gene: TRBV6-5

CDR3 protein: ASSRDYNEQF
V gene: TRBV19

CDR3 protein: ASSFTGEGNQPQH
V gene: TRBV5-5

CDR3 protein: ASSPPRLTNANTGELF
V gene: TRBV18

CDR3 protein: ASSSTGYNYGYT
V gene: TRBV5-1

CDR3 protein: ASSLGRAEGEQY
V gene: TRBV5-1

CDR3 protein: ATSRAAGPGTDTQY
V gene: TRBV15

CDR3 protein: ASSAGPTGGNQPQH
V gene: TRBV9

CDR3 protein: ASRRGILTTNEKLF
V gene: TRBV28

CDR3 protein: SASPGGGYT
V gene: TRBV20-1